This T cell receptor (beta chain) was documented in a study of low-dose radiotherapy and immunotherapy resistance in tumors. Study-wide background: With 1 Gy per fraction every two weeks, Cohort 2 accumulated 13 Gy across 26 weeks. TRAV- and TRBV-specific primers were used for first-strand cDNA, which covered alpha and beta chains.

Time point defined: after trial treatment. As to treatment: LDRT plus nivolumab, ipilimumab, low-dose cyclophosphamide and aspirin (RACIN trial). This clonotype has ten or more counts. Looked up from germline, CDR1 is SGHAT and CDR2 is FQNNGV. V was shortened by 2 bases and J by 9 bases, with 7 bases between the two germline ends. This CDR3 is 11 amino acids long. With a V-primer adapter and a constant-region primer, TCRs were amplified for 20 PCR cycles. TCRdb reprocessed the reads via MiXCR and lists one record per CDR3 protein. Here the sample spans under 60,000 distinct CDR3 sequences, around a third being singletons.

The input for sequencing was PBMCs, taken after low-dose radiotherapy plus immunotherapy. The rearrangement joins TRBV11-2 to TRBJ1-1, with D hard to call. This receptor was taken from a male donor with rectosigmoid adenocarcinoma. CDR3 protein: CASSLLGQAFF. DNA of the CDR3: TGTGCCAGCAGCTTATTGGGCCAAGCTTTCTTT.